The entry that follows covers one T cell receptor (beta chain) sequence. Its antigen is still unknown. The source of the sample is a study of vaccination and CD4 T cells after COVID-19. CD4+ T cells that had been cultured provided DNA sequenced with the Oncomine TCR Beta short-read assay. Each CDR3 protein gets one entry after TCRdb re-called the PCR reads with MiXCR. Of about 26,000 distinct CDR3 sequences detected, around two fifths appear once; the ten largest clones hold roughly 4.9%. With 11 bases clipped from V and 2 bases from J, the junction kept 11 bases outside the gene matches. Germline V gives CDR1 SGHVS, CDR2 FQNEAQ. The CDR3 extends over 14 amino acids. Time point noted: late sampling 161 to 241 days after vaccination in three convalescent patients. Treatment noted: approximately nine-day PBMC culture with coronavirus spike peptide pools or control peptides (ViraFEST assay).

This sequence originates from a human donor who had recovered from COVID-19. Source: CD4+ T cells from blood, cultured in vitro, taken about 7 months after SARS-CoV-2 vaccination. The chain carries TRBV7-8 and TRBJ2-7, with 8 bases lining up with TRBD1. This chain's CDR3 is CASQGEDRAYEQYF. Here the CDR3 DNA reads TGTGCCTCCCAGGGTGAGGACAGGGCCTACGAGCAGTACTTC.